This is a list of T cell receptor beta chains from one sample in a study of blood T cell repertoires in COVID-19. Here immunoSEQ multiplex PCR was the method, and the copy in TCRdb shows in-frame clones only, minus some. The profile shows roughly 280,000 clones, approximately 85% of them singletons. Sequenced material: peripheral blood. These receptors were obtained from a woman aged 70-85 years with acute or convalescent COVID-19. CDR3s include the opening cysteine and the closing phenylalanine or tryptophan. D genes are given only for firm matches. Rows give clone size only sometimes, using once, few, many, or a class for an expanded clone.

clone_size j_call d_call v_call cdr3_aa cdr3_nt
NA TRBJ2-3 TRBD2 TRBV29-1 CSVATSGATDTQYF TGCAGCGTCGCTACTAGCGGGGCCACAGATACGCAGTATTTT
NA TRBJ2-7 NA TRBV29-1 CSVKRSYEQYF TGCAGCGTAAAACGGTCTTACGAGCAGTACTTC
NA TRBJ2-7 TRBD1 TRBV3-1/TRBV3-2 CASSQVSGGHEQYF TGTGCCAGCAGCCAAGTTTCAGGGGGCCACGAGCAGTACTTC
NA TRBJ1-5 NA TRBV7-6 CASSNGGKHQPQHF TGTGCCAGCAGCAACGGAGGGAAGCATCAGCCCCAGCATTTT
NA TRBJ2-1 NA TRBV6-5 CASGISVGHQDEQFF TGTGCCAGCGGTATAAGCGTGGGTCATCAAGATGAGCAGTTCTTC
NA TRBJ2-3 TRBD1 TRBV24-1 CATSAGTGTTDTQYF TGTGCCACCAGTGCCGGGACAGGGACGACAGATACGCAGTATTTT
NA TRBJ1-1 NA TRBV7-9 CASSSHGGDTEAFF TGTGCCAGCAGCTCGCATGGGGGGGACACTGAAGCTTTCTTT
NA TRBJ1-5 NA TRBV2 CASKLGDLVGQPQHF TGTGCCAGCAAACTCGGCGACTTGGTAGGTCAGCCCCAGCATTTT
NA TRBJ1-2 TRBD1 TRBV29-1 CSVRTGSLYGYTF TGCAGCGTTCGGACAGGGAGTCTATATGGCTACACCTTC
NA TRBJ1-1 TRBD1 TRBV16 CASSQRMGQTRNTEAFF TGTGCCAGCAGCCAGCGCATGGGACAGACTAGGAACACTGAAGCTTTCTTT
NA TRBJ2-7 TRBD1 TRBV4-2 CASSHLAGTGDLYEQYF TGTGCCAGCAGCCATCTCGCCGGGACAGGGGACCTTTACGAGCAGTACTTC
NA TRBJ2-1 TRBD1 TRBV5-1 CASSLLGQGPYNEQFF TGCGCCAGCAGCCTATTGGGACAGGGTCCCTACAATGAGCAGTTCTTC
NA TRBJ2-7 NA TRBV13 CASSLASIAENPVPTYEQYF TGTGCCAGCAGCTTAGCCTCGATCGCCGAGAATCCGGTACCCACCTACGAGCAGTACTTC
NA TRBJ1-1 TRBD1 TRBV5-1 CASSDRTGRTEAFF TGCGCCAGCAGCGACCGGACAGGGAGGACTGAAGCTTTCTTT
NA TRBJ2-7 NA TRBV6-5 CASSSQGDEQYF TGTGCCAGCAGTTCGCAGGGTGACGAGCAGTACTTC
NA TRBJ2-1 TRBD2 TRBV5-1 CASSLKSGGMDEQFF TGCGCCAGCAGCTTGAAAAGCGGGGGGATGGATGAGCAGTTCTTC
NA TRBJ1-1 NA TRBV6-5 CASRIQLGGTEAFF TGTGCCAGCAGAATACAACTCGGGGGGACTGAAGCTTTCTTT
NA TRBJ2-1 TRBD1 TRBV7-9 CASRTGTGGNEQFF TGTGCCAGCAGAACCGGGACAGGGGGCAATGAGCAGTTCTTC
NA TRBJ2-2 NA TRBV10-3 CAIKRIGEGTGELFF TGTGCCATCAAGAGAATCGGGGAAGGAACCGGGGAGCTGTTTTTT
once TRBJ2-2 NA TRBV19 CASRGPRNTGELFF TGTGCCAGTAGGGGCCCGCGGAACACCGGGGAGCTGTTTTTT
NA TRBJ2-1 TRBD2 TRBV5-1 CASSTSGGPYNEQFF TGCGCCAGCAGCACTAGCGGGGGGCCCTACAATGAGCAGTTCTTC